Below, 9 T cell receptor beta chains from the same sample are listed, as sequenced in a study of blood T cell repertoires in COVID-19 (dated by TCRdb to about 2020). Libraries came from the immunoSEQ multiplex PCR assay. As stored in TCRdb, this immuneACCESS dataset retains in-frame rearrangements with V and J assigned. A fraction of the clones does not appear; measured against another copy, unresolved V genes explain less than half of the discrepancy, and the remainder lacks a known reason. This sample is represented by 35,000 to 45,000 clones; around 80% of them were singletons. The ten largest account for approximately 16% of the sample. Sequences were obtained from peripheral blood. The receptors shown here come from a man aged 65-85 years with acute or convalescent COVID-19.

J is TRBJ2-7 and V is TRBV4-3, with TRBD1 matching over 8 bases. The germline V gene encodes CDR1 LGHNA and CDR2 YSLEER. Losses at the gene ends were 3 bases for V and 2 bases for J; bases not matched to a gene: 9. The CDR3 covers 16 residues. CDR3 in DNA: TGCGCCAGCAGCCACGGCACGGACAGGGTAACCTACGAGCAGTACTTC. Encoded protein: CASSHGTDRVTYEQYF.

The chain combines TRBV4-1 with TRBJ1-2, with 7 bases matching TRBD1. Germline CDR1 MGHRA, CDR2 YSYEKL. This CDR3 is built from 16 residues. V lost 0 bases and J lost 2; bases outside the gene matches: 6. The CDR3 region is CASSQDSAGGNYGYTF. For the CDR3, the DNA is TGCGCCAGCAGCCAAGATTCGGCAGGGGGGAACTATGGCTACACCTTC.

V gene TRBV6-2 or TRBV6-3 combines with J gene TRBJ1-2, with 9 bases lining up with TRBD1. The CDR3 spans 16 residues. The germline CDR1 and CDR2 sequences are MNHEY and SVGEGT. Losses at the gene ends were 7 bases for V and 6 bases for J; bases not matched to a gene: 15. CDR3 in DNA: TGTGCCAGCACCCCCCCCATCCAACAGGGGGCACATGGCTACACCTTC. Its translation: CASTPPIQQGAHGYTF.

The chain is built from TRBV28 and TRBJ2-7; unclear D gene. The germline V and J ends were trimmed by 7 bases and 5 bases, with 12 bases remaining between them. The CDR3 is made up of 12 amino acids. Germline CDR1 and CDR2: MDHEN and SYDVKM. CDR3 DNA sequence: TGTGCCAGCAAAACCGCATCGGACGAGCAGTACTTC. This gives the protein CASKTASDEQYF.

This chain links TRBV24-1 with TRBJ2-2, with TRBD1 matching over 9 bases. V was clipped by 0 bases and J by 0 bases; unmatched bases: 10. CDR3 length: 20 residues. CDR1 is KGHDR and CDR2 is SFDVKD in the germline V gene. In DNA, the CDR3 is TGTGCCACCAGTGATTTGCTCCGGGACAGGGACCACGCGAACACCGGGGAGCTGTTTTTT. The encoded protein is CATSDLLRDRDHANTGELFF.

The rearrangement joins TRBV4-1 to TRBJ1-1, with 8 nucleotides matching TRBD1. Looked up from germline, CDR1 is MGHRA and CDR2 is YSYEKL. The V segment lost 0 bases and the J segment 12 bases; nucleotides outside the gene matches: 21. This CDR3 is built from 18 residues. In nucleotides, the CDR3 is TGCGCCAGCAGCCAAGAAGGGCAGGGGGCGCCAGGTTCGGGTGTGTCTTTCTTT. Translation gives CASSQEGQGAPGSGVSFF.

The count of this clone is one. The chain carries TRBV19 and TRBJ2-2, with 7 bases lining up with TRBD2. The germline CDR1 and CDR2 sequences are LNHDA and SQIVND (reference sequence). J was trimmed by 5 bases and V by 3 bases; bases with no gene match: 3. The CDR3 totals 14 residues. As DNA, the CDR3 is TGTGCCAGTAGTATCCTTAGCGGGACCGGGGAGCTGTTTTTT. This encodes CASSILSGTGELFF. Using reference TRBV19 and TRBJ2-2 for the parts outside the CDR3, the full variable domain is DGGITQSPKYLFRKEGQNVTLSCEQNLNHDAMYWYRQDPGQGLRLIYYSQIVNDFQKGDIAEGYSVSREKKESFPLTVTSAQKNPTAFYLCASSILSGTGELFFGEGSRLTVL.

CDR3 sequence (DNA): TGTGCCAGCAGGCGGACAGGGGTGAACGAGCAGTACTTC. Protein product: CASRRTGVNEQYF. The chain couples TRBV2 to TRBJ2-7; TRBD1 matches at 9 bases. This CDR3 contains 13 residues. Germline CDR1 reads SNHLY; CDR2 reads FYNNEI. Germline trimming cut 6 bases from V and 5 bases from J; bases unmatched to any gene: 5. The whole variable domain, remainder taken from reference TRBV2 and TRBJ2-7, is EPEVTQTPSHQVTQMGQEVILRCVPISNHLYFYWYRQILGQKVEFLVSFYNNEISEKSEIFDDQFSVERPDGSNFTLKIRSTKLEDSAMYFCASRRTGVNEQYFGPGTRLTVT.

The rearrangement uses TRBV29-1 and TRBJ2-3, with D possibly TRBD1 on 6 matching bases. CDR3 size: 16 residues. V lost 5 bases and J lost 0, with 18 bases in between. Germline CDR1 is SQVTM and CDR2 is ANQGSEA. The CDR3 sequence: CSVNPSQGISTDTQYF. The DNA for the CDR3 is TGCAGCGTTAACCCATCACAGGGAATAAGCACAGATACGCAGTATTTT.